This is a list of T cell receptor beta chains from one sample in a study of beta chain features in type 1 diabetes. Only in-frame clones appear in the TCRdb table, and some are missing; sequencing was by immunoSEQ multiplex PCR. The sample records more than 350,000 clones, 11% being singletons. Sequences were obtained from naive CD4+ T cells from blood. The receptors stem from a woman in her late teens or twenties in good health. The CDR3 runs from the conserved cysteine through the conserved F or W. D genes are given only for firm matches. A row's size may be missing; if present it is once, few, many or a size class.

size	J	V	D	DNA	CDR3
few	TRBJ1-6	TRBV9	TRBD1	TGTGCCAGCAGCGGGACAGGGGAAGGAGGATATAATTCACCCCTCCACTTT	CASSGTGEGGYNSPLHF
-	TRBJ1-2	TRBV11-2	-	TGTGCCAGCAGCTTAATGGGTAGTCGTGGCTACACCTTC	CASSLMGSRGYTF
-	TRBJ2-3	TRBV18	TRBD1	TGTGCCAGCTCACCTGGACAGGCGTACACAGATACGCAGTATTTT	CASSPGQAYTDTQYF
few	TRBJ2-7	TRBV30	TRBD1	TGTGCCGTAGGGACAGGGGCCTCCTACGAGCAGTACTTC	CAVGTGASYEQYF
few	TRBJ2-1	TRBV11-2	-	TGTGCCAGCAGCTCAGGGTTAGCGGTCTACAATGAGCAGTTCTTC	CASSSGLAVYNEQFF
few	TRBJ2-1	TRBV2	TRBD1	TGTGCCAGCCTCAACAGGGGACCTTCGTTCTTC	CASLNRGPSFF
-	TRBJ2-5	TRBV29-1	-	TGCAGCGTTGAAGATAGGGCAGGGCTGAGCAAGCAAGAGACCCAGTACTTC	CSVEDRAGLSKQETQYF
-	TRBJ1-2	TRBV28	-	TGTGCCAGCACCTCGATGTCGGGGAATGGCTACACCTTC	CASTSMSGNGYTF
-	TRBJ2-3	TRBV2	TRBD1	TGTGCCAGCAGAGCGACAGGGGGGACAGATACGCAGTATTTT	CASRATGGTDTQYF
few	TRBJ1-1	TRBV29-1	TRBD1	TGCAGCGTTGGTTCCTTGAGGGGGCGCGGACCTTTGAACACTGAAGCTTTCTTT	CSVGSLRGRGPLNTEAFF
few	TRBJ2-3	TRBV9	-	TGTGCCAGCAGCCGAACCGTGGGAGATACGCAGTATTTT	CASSRTVGDTQYF
-	TRBJ2-3	TRBV12-5	-	TGTGCTAGTGGGATCAATACAGATACGCAGTATTTT	CASGINTDTQYF
few	TRBJ2-7	TRBV7-2	TRBD2	TGTGCCAGCAGCTTGGGAACTAGCGGCCCGGACTACGAGCAGTACTTC	CASSLGTSGPDYEQYF
-	TRBJ2-3	TRBV6-5	-	TGTGCCAGCAGTTACGACTCGGGGGCGGTCACAGATACGCAGTATTTT	CASSYDSGAVTDTQYF
-	TRBJ1-1	TRBV13	-	TGTGCCAGCAGCTTAGGGCGACAGGCGTATGAAGCTTTCTTT	CASSLGRQAYEAFF
-	TRBJ2-1	TRBV16	-	TGTGCCAGCACCGTCCCAGGGAAAGGGACCCACAATGAGCAGTTCTTC	CASTVPGKGTHNEQFF
-	TRBJ1-2	TRBV28	TRBD1	TGTGCCAGCCGGACAGGGGGCAGCTATGGCTACACCTTC	CASRTGGSYGYTF
few	TRBJ1-4	TRBV4-1	TRBD1	TGCGCCAGCAGCCAAGGACCCGGGACAGAGGGTGAAAAACTGTTTTTT	CASSQGPGTEGEKLFF
-	TRBJ2-5	TRBV7-9	TRBD2	TGTGCCAGCAGCCCCCGGACTAGCGGGAGTGGGGGAAGAGAGACCCAGTACTTC	CASSPRTSGSGGRETQYF
-	TRBJ1-1	TRBV6-6	-	TGTGCCAGCAGTTATTCGCGCACTGAAGCTTTCTTT	CASSYSRTEAFF
few	TRBJ2-5	TRBV4-1	TRBD1	TGCGCCAGCAGCCTTAGGACAGGGCGGGAAGAGACCCAGTACTTC	CASSLRTGREETQYF
few	TRBJ1-4	TRBV27	TRBD1	TGTGCCAGCAGCGACAGGGGACAGAGGGAAAAACTGTTTTTT	CASSDRGQREKLFF
few	TRBJ2-3	TRBV7-3	TRBD1	TGTGCCAGCAGCTTGACCCGACAGGGGGATACGCAGTATTTT	CASSLTRQGDTQYF
-	TRBJ2-7	TRBV6-1	-	TGTGCCAGCAGTGAAAGGCCATCGGTGGTCTTCGAGCAGTACTTC	CASSERPSVVFEQYF
-	TRBJ2-7	TRBV4-2	TRBD1	TGTGCCAGCAGCCAACCCGGGACAGGGGCTGGCGAGCAGTACTTC	CASSQPGTGAGEQYF
few	TRBJ2-7	TRBV25-1	TRBD1	TGTGCCAGCAGTGAGATGGTCGGGACAGGACCCTACGAGCAGTACTTC	CASSEMVGTGPYEQYF
-	TRBJ2-5	TRBV4-1	-	TGCGCCAGCAGCCAAGGTCTTGAAAAGGGTTGGGGCCGGGAGACCCAGTACTTC	CASSQGLEKGWGRETQYF
few	TRBJ2-5	TRBV2	-	TGTGCCAGCAGTGTTCAATGGGCGGGCGGTGAGACCCAGTACTTC	CASSVQWAGGETQYF
-	TRBJ1-5	TRBV5-1	TRBD1	TGCGCCAGCAGCTTGGAGACAGGGTATCAGCCCCAGCATTTT	CASSLETGYQPQHF
few	TRBJ2-2	TRBV9	-	TGTGCCAGCAGCCCTACAGGCCTGGAGGAGCTGTTTTTT	CASSPTGLEELFF
few	TRBJ1-6	TRBV2	TRBD1	TGTGCCAGCACGGGACAGAATAATTCACCCCTCCACTTT	CASTGQNNSPLHF
few	TRBJ2-5	TRBV29-1	TRBD1	TGCAGCGTTGGGGCCGGGACAGGGGGCTTGGAGACCCAGTACTTC	CSVGAGTGGLETQYF